What follows are 24 T cell receptor beta chains derived from one specimen sequenced in a study of cytomegalovirus exposure and HLA in healthy donors. The PCR made use of 60 Vbeta and 13 Jbeta primers. Method: immunoSEQ multiplex PCR; TCRdb's copy keeps in-frame clones and lacks some. The sample's table shows about 76,000 clones. The sample taken for sequencing was PBMCs. The origin of the receptors is a woman in her forties in good health and CMV-seropositive.

The chain has TRBV5-1 and TRBJ1-4, with 9 bases identical to TRBD1. This CDR3 has 14 amino acids. Germline V gene data show CDR1 as SGHRS and CDR2 as YFSETQ. With 6 bases clipped from V and 6 bases from J, the junction kept 6 bases outside the gene matches. DNA for the CDR3: TGCGCCAGCAACCCGGGACAGGGAGATGAAAAACTGTTTTTT. It encodes CASNPGQGDEKLFF.

The chain carries TRBV5-6 and TRBJ2-7; 8 bases are a match to TRBD1. The germline V gene has CDR1 SGHDT and CDR2 YYEEEE. Trimming cost V 5 bases and J 5 bases; bases outside gene matches: 9. The CDR3 loop spans 14 amino acids. CDR3 coding DNA: TGTGCCAGCAGGGTGGCTGACAGGGGCCACGAGCAGTACTTC. Its protein product is CASRVADRGHEQYF.

The chain employs TRBV6-5 and TRBJ1-5, with unresolved D. This CDR3 is 14 amino acids long. V lost 8 bases, J lost 5 bases, and 16 bases lay in between. CDR1 MNHEY and CDR2 SVGAGI come from the germline V gene. Here the CDR3 DNA reads TGTGCCAGCGCCCCCTTTATGTCGGATCAGCCCCAGCATTTT. This translates into CASAPFMSDQPQHF.

The V gene is TRBV9, the J gene TRBJ1-2; TRBD1 matches 7 bases. The CDR3 extends over 13 amino acids. With 0 bases clipped from V and 4 bases from J, the junction kept 0 bases outside the gene matches. The germline gives CDR1 SGDLS, CDR2 YYNGEE. CDR3 in amino acids: CASSVGQGYGYTF. In DNA, the CDR3 is TGTGCCAGCAGCGTAGGACAGGGCTATGGCTACACCTTC.

The chain carries TRBV7-2 and TRBJ2-5, with D maybe TRBD2 (6 bases). V lost 6 bases, J lost 5 bases, and 16 bases lay in between. This CDR3 is 14 amino acids long. Germline values: CDR1 SGHTA, CDR2 FQGNSA. The CDR3 spells CASRPRGLDETQYF. DNA for the CDR3: TGTGCCAGCAGACCCCGGGGGTTGGATGAGACCCAGTACTTC.

The chain couples TRBV4-3 to TRBJ2-2, with D unclear. This CDR3 is built from 15 residues. V shed 0 bases and J shed 2 bases, with 7 bases lying between them. Germline V gene sequence: CDR1 LGHNA, CDR2 YSLEER. CDR3 DNA sequence: TGCGCCAGCAGCCAAGATCTCAGAAACACCGGGGAGCTGTTTTTT. This encodes CASSQDLRNTGELFF.

This sequence joins TRBV5-4 and TRBJ2-1, with 8 nucleotides matching TRBD2. The CDR3 sequence is 16 residues long. The V gene's germline CDR1 is SGHNT and CDR2 YYREEE (reference sequence). The J segment lost 0 bases and the V segment lost 2 bases, leaving 4 bases of the junction unmatched. The CDR3 coding sequence is TGTGCCAGCAGCTTCGGGGGGGGAAGCTCCTACAATGAGCAGTTCTTC. Protein: CASSFGGGSSYNEQFF.

This chain connects TRBV18 to TRBJ2-1; 10 bases are a match to TRBD2. The CDR3 is made up of 15 amino acids. Germline V lookup: CDR1 KGHSH, CDR2 LQKENI. The V gene end was trimmed by 3 bases and the J gene end by 5 bases; junction bases not matched to a gene: 4. This chain's CDR3 is CASSPSLAGDNEQFF. The CDR3 DNA reads TGTGCCAGCTCACCTTCTCTAGCGGGGGACAATGAGCAGTTCTTC.

This rearrangement joins TRBV5-1 to TRBJ1-1; no definite D call. The V end lost 0 bases, the J end lost 1 base, and 10 bases lay between the germline ends. CDR1 and CDR2 from the germline V gene are SGHRS and YFSETQ. The CDR3 is 15 residues long. CDR3 in DNA: TGCGCCAGCAGCTTGGCCCCGACTCCGAACACTGAAGCTTTCTTT. As protein: CASSLAPTPNTEAFF.

The J gene is TRBJ1-1, the V gene TRBV7-2; D remains ambiguous. Germline loops: CDR1 SGHTA, CDR2 FQGNSA. The CDR3 covers 12 residues. The CDR3 region is CATLRVNTEAFF. For the CDR3, the DNA is TGTGCTACTCTGAGAGTGAACACTGAAGCTTTCTTT.

The gene calls are TRBV4-1 and TRBJ2-2, with 10 bases fitting TRBD2. Losses at the gene ends were 4 bases for V and 3 bases for J; bases not matched to a gene: 17. The CDR3 has 20 residues. Germline lookup yields CDR1 MGHRA and CDR2 YSYEKL. CDR3 region: CASSLVTSGSSPRHTGELFF. The CDR3 bases are TGCGCCAGCAGCCTAGTGACTAGCGGGTCCAGCCCGCGACACACCGGGGAGCTGTTTTTT.

V gene TRBV6-5 combines with J gene TRBJ2-7, with a tentative D call TRBD2 (6 bases). With 5 bases removed from V and 0 bases from J, the gap between germline ends came to 14 bases. CDR3 length: 15 residues. The germline V gene has CDR1 MNHEY and CDR2 SVGAGI. As DNA, the CDR3 is TGTGCCAGCAGTAATCCGGGAGCTACCTCCTACGAGCAGTACTTC. Protein sequence: CASSNPGATSYEQYF.

This sequence joins TRBV2 and TRBJ2-1, with D unresolved. The CDR3 extends over 13 amino acids. Germline values: CDR1 SNHLY, CDR2 FYNNEI. V lost 1 base and J 3 bases, leaving 4 bases between the germline ends. CDR3 DNA sequence: TGTGCCAGCAGTGAAGACAGCTACAATGAGCAGTTCTTC. Residues: CASSEDSYNEQFF.

The chain has TRBV21-1 and TRBJ2-7; the table calls TRBD2, which could not be checked here. TRBV21-1 is deemed a pseudogene. The CDR3 covers 11 residues. In nucleotides, the CDR3 is TGTGCCAGCAGCACGGCGGCCGAGCAGTACTTC. It encodes CASSTAAEQYF.

V gene TRBV5-1 combines with J gene TRBJ2-7, with 9 positions matching TRBD1. Per the germline V gene, CDR1 is SGHRS and CDR2 is YFSETQ. The length of the CDR3 is 18 residues. The V gene end was trimmed by 4 bases and the J gene end by 2 bases; junction bases not matched to a gene: 16. This CDR3 reads CASSLFFPDRGNPYEQYF. CDR3 DNA: TGCGCCAGCAGCCTTTTCTTCCCGGACAGGGGAAACCCCTACGAGCAGTACTTC.

V gene TRBV18 combines with J gene TRBJ1-4; D not resolved. Trimming took off 1 base at V and 8 bases at J, with 14 bases between the two ends. This CDR3 comprises 15 residues. Germline CDR1 KGHSH, CDR2 LQKENI. CDR3 sequence reads: CASSPRSLTGEKLFF. The CDR3 DNA is TGTGCCAGCTCACCACGGTCTCTGACGGGGGAAAAACTGTTTTTT.

The CDR3 loop is CSVERGETQYF. Here the CDR3 DNA reads TGCAGCGTTGAGCGGGGGGAGACCCAGTACTTC. V gene TRBV29-1 combines with J gene TRBJ2-5; 7 positions agree with TRBD2. Germline V lookup: CDR1 SQVTM, CDR2 ANQGSEA. The V gene end was trimmed by 3 bases and the J gene end by 5 bases; junction bases not matched to a gene: 0. The CDR3 consists of 11 residues.

This CDR3 reads CASSIQITNEKLFF. The CDR3 nucleotides are TGTGCCAGTAGTATACAGATCACTAATGAAAAACTGTTTTTT. The chain combines TRBV19 with TRBJ1-4; no firm D call. This CDR3 is 14 amino acids long. Germline V gene sequence: CDR1 LNHDA, CDR2 SQIVND (reference sequence). Trimming took 2 bases from V and 2 from J, leaving 6 bases between them.

The chain couples TRBV6-5 to TRBJ2-7; TRBD1 agrees at 7 bases. The V segment lost 3 bases and the J segment 8 bases; nucleotides outside the gene matches: 10. The CDR3 runs to 14 residues. Germline CDR1 MNHEY, CDR2 SVGAGI. DNA for the CDR3: TGTGCCAGCAGTTATCTACAGGGGAGCCACAAGCAGTACTTC. It specifies CASSYLQGSHKQYF.

The rearrangement links TRBV11-2 to TRBJ1-2, with TRBD1 matching over 8 bases. There are 13 residues in the CDR3. Germline assignment: CDR1 SGHAT and CDR2 FQNNGV. V was clipped by 5 bases and J by 7 bases; unmatched bases: 6. For the CDR3, the DNA is TGTGCCAGCAGCCGACAGGGGACCCGTGGCTACACCTTC. Amino acid sequence: CASSRQGTRGYTF.

The chain employs TRBV7-2 and TRBJ2-3, with 13 bases aligning to TRBD2. The CDR3 is made up of 18 amino acids. From germline, CDR1 is SGHTA and CDR2 FQGNSA. The trim removed 5 bases at V and 6 bases at J, leaving 14 bases unmatched. The CDR3 DNA reads as TGTGCCAGCAGCCGTCCAGCCACTAGCGGGGGGGCCAAGGATACGCAGTATTTT. Amino acids: CASSRPATSGGAKDTQYF.

V usage is TRBV2 and J usage is TRBJ2-5; TRBD2 aligns across 9 bases. Trimming cost V 1 base and J 5 bases; bases outside gene matches: 5. This CDR3 is built from 15 residues. CDR1 SNHLY and CDR2 FYNNEI come from the germline V gene. CDR3 loop: CASSEGAGGRETQYF. DNA of the CDR3: TGTGCCAGCAGTGAAGGCGCGGGAGGGCGGGAGACCCAGTACTTC.

The chain combines TRBV30 with TRBJ2-7; tentatively, D is TRBD2 (5 bases). Deletions cut 0 bases from V and 5 bases from J, with 11 bases between. In germline, CDR1 is GTSNPN, CDR2 SVGIG (reference sequence). The CDR3 sequence is 13 residues long. This CDR3 is CAWSVAGGHEQYF. The CDR3 DNA sequence: TGTGCCTGGAGTGTGGCAGGAGGCCACGAGCAGTACTTC.

The chain combines TRBV7-9 with TRBJ2-7, with D maybe TRBD1 (6 bases). The length of the CDR3 is 14 residues. From germline, CDR1 is SEHNR and CDR2 FQNEAQ (reference sequence). The V and J ends lost 2 bases and 2 bases respectively, with 10 bases between them. The CDR3 loop reads CASSLWDNTYEQYF. The CDR3 DNA follows: TGTGCCAGCAGCTTATGGGACAACACCTACGAGCAGTACTTC.